The rows below give T cell receptor beta chains drawn from one sample of a study of blood T cell repertoires in COVID-19. TCRdb keeps only in-frame clones here, not all; method: immunoSEQ multiplex PCR. The top ten hold around a fifth of the sample, which has more than 15,000 clones, 78% seen once. Sample: peripheral blood. All receptors come from a man in his sixties with active or convalescent COVID-19. The CDR3 runs from the conserved cysteine through the conserved F or W. Each record gives: J gene, clone size, D gene, V gene, CDR3 DNA, CDR3 protein. A D gene is named only where the DNA matches it firmly. Rows may omit the clone size; those that give it use once, few, many or a size class.

TRBJ1-3,.,TRBD1,TRBV28,TGTGCCAGCAGTTTATTAGGGACAGGGGTGAATGGAAACACCATATATTTT,CASSLLGTGVNGNTIYF
TRBJ1-2,.,.,TRBV4-1,TGCGCCAGCAGCCAAGATTCCGCGGGGGGCCAGAATGGCTACACCTTC,CASSQDSAGGQNGYTF
TRBJ2-7,.,.,TRBV7-2,TGTGCCAGCAGCACTAACTACAACTCCTACGAGCAGTACTTC,CASSTNYNSYEQYF
TRBJ1-3,.,TRBD1,TRBV5-1,TGCGCCAGCAGCGAGACAGGGATTGGAAACACCATATATTTT,CASSETGIGNTIYF
TRBJ2-6,.,.,TRBV5-4,TGTGCCAGCAGCCCAAGCAGGGGACAATCTGGGGCCAACGTCCTGACTTTC,CASSPSRGQSGANVLTF
TRBJ2-3,once,TRBD2,TRBV30,TGTGCCAGCCGAATCCTAGCGGGGGGTGCAGATACGCAGTATTTT,CASRILAGGADTQYF
TRBJ2-7,.,.,TRBV6-6,TGTGCCAGCAGCTCTTCTAGAGGGAGGAGCTCCTACGAGCAGTACTTC,CASSSSRGRSSYEQYF
TRBJ2-2,few,.,TRBV24-1,TGTGCCACCAGTGATTGGGGCGGGAAGGCGAACACCGGGGAGCTGTTTTTT,CATSDWGGKANTGELFF
TRBJ2-5,.,TRBD2,TRBV5-8,TGTGCCAGCAGTGGACTAGCGGGAGCGGGAGAGACCCAGTACTTC,CASSGLAGAGETQYF
TRBJ1-1,.,TRBD1,TRBV6-5,TGTGCCAGCAGTAGGACAGGGCCAGGAGGGGCTGAAGCTTTCTTT,CASSRTGPGGAEAFF
TRBJ1-5,.,.,TRBV28,TGTGCCACCAAAAACCCACGTCAGGATCAGCCCCAGCATTTT,CATKNPRQDQPQHF
TRBJ1-2,.,.,TRBV4-2,TGTGCCAGCAGCCCCGACCTCCGGGGTTGGGATGGCTACACCTTC,CASSPDLRGWDGYTF
TRBJ2-1,.,TRBD2,TRBV19,TGTGCCAGTAGGGCACCGGGGCTAGCGGGAGGGGGGGCCTACAATGAGCAGTTCTTC,CASRAPGLAGGGAYNEQFF
TRBJ2-1,few,TRBD1,TRBV2,TGTGCCAGCGTCCGGACAGGGGGACGGAATGAGCAGTTCTTC,CASVRTGGRNEQFF
TRBJ1-6,.,TRBD1,TRBV12-3/TRBV12-4,TGTGCCAGCAGACAGGGGTGGAATTCACCCCTCCACTTT,CASRQGWNSPLHF
TRBJ2-1,few,.,TRBV7-9,TGTGCCAGCGAGCCCGGGGGATCCAATAAGCAGTTCTTC,CASEPGGSNKQFF
TRBJ1-6,.,TRBD1,TRBV30,TGTGCCGGCTGGTACGTGACAGGGGTATCACCCCTCCACTTT,CAGWYVTGVSPLHF
TRBJ1-3,.,TRBD1,TRBV19,TGTGCCAGTAGTACCGGACAGGGGGGAAACACCATATATTTT,CASSTGQGGNTIYF